This TCR beta chain appears in the sequencing data of a study of CD8 T cells in Susac syndrome. After extraction with the RNeasy kit, about 0.45 to 1 ug of the RNA was reverse transcribed using random hexamers. The TCR beta CDR3 was amplified by immunoSEQ multiplex PCR across 54 Vbeta, 13 Jbeta. A single record per CDR3 protein comes from TCRdb applying MiXCR to the immunoSEQ multiplex PCR reads. The sample lists about 300,000 distinct CDR3 sequences, roughly 90% occurring once. Points on this clonotype: Antigen: not known.

From germline, CDR1 is MNHEY and CDR2 SMNVEV (reference sequence). V was cut by 8 bases and J by 4 bases, with 6 bases left in between. The CDR3 spans 11 residues. Patients with stable or active relapsing-remitting disease, all of them treatment-naive, made up the multiple sclerosis controls. Overall study findings and caveats: The study acknowledged a relatively small number of individuals in its TCR sequencing and HLA analysis.

V usage is TRBV27 and J usage is TRBJ2-1, with no clear D. This TCR came from a human donor with multiple sclerosis. Sequencing used CD8+ T cells from PBMCs. The CDR3 coding sequence is TGTGCCAGCGGCCAGTACAATGAGCAGTTCTTC. It translates to CASGQYNEQFF.